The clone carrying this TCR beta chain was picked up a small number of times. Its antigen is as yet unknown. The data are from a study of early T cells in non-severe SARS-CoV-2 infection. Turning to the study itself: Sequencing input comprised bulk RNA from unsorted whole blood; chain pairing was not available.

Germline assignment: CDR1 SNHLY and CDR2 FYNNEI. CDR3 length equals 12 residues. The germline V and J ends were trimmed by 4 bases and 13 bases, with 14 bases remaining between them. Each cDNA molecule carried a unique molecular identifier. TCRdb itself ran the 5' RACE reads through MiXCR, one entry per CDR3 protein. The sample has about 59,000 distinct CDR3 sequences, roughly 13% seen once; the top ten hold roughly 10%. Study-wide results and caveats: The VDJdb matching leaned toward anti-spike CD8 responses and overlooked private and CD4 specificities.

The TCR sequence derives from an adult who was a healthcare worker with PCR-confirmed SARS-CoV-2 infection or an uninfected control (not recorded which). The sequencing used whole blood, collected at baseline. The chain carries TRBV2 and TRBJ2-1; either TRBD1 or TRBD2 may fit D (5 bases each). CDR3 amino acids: CASSVESGDQFF. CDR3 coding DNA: TGTGCCAGCAGTGTTGAGTCTGGGGACCAGTTCTTC.